This TCR beta chain stems from a study of blood T cell repertoires in COVID-19. On the study more broadly: Spain, Italy and the United States supplied samples that represented acute and convalescent COVID-19. From T cells, B-cell-depleted T cells, or PBMCs came the material, which was cDNA or gDNA.

Germline CDR1 SNHLY, CDR2 FYNNEI. The CDR3 is made up of 12 amino acids. V lost 6 bases and J 0 bases, leaving 6 bases between the germline ends. As processed by the authors: From reference gene primer amplification, estimates of nucleated cell counts were derived. This table comes from immunoSEQ multiplex PCR, and its TCRdb copy is limited to in-frame clones, with some not included. Clone size and the V and J calls come from that table; the DNA yielded D and trimming. The sample carries about 240,000 clones, approximately 80% recorded once. Sequencing was carried out using peripheral blood. The sequence derives from a woman aged 60-75 years with active or convalescent COVID-19. The chain couples TRBV2 to TRBJ2-7, with a weak D call TRBD1 (5 bases). In DNA form, the CDR3 reads TGTGCCAGCAGGGACAACTCCTACGAGCAGTACTTC. Translation: CASRDNSYEQYF.